This TCR beta chain was found in a study of blood T cells in healthy people across ages. At the level of the study: When template switching was applied, about one barcoded beta molecule was captured per two T cells.

For the second PCR, which ran for roughly 6 to 12 cycles, a sample-barcoded 5' primer and a J-beta primer mix were used. With 12 random nucleotides, a template-switch adaptor tagged each individual cDNA molecule. No fewer than 3 million CDR3-containing paired-end reads came from each sample. From the 5' RACE reads, TCRdb called clonotypes with MiXCR, one entry per CDR3 protein. The sample shows about 1.1 million distinct CDR3 sequences, around two fifths of them seen only once. Each donor was a healthy Caucasian individual from Russia, aged roughly 6 to 100. The clonotype originates from a man in his late teens or twenties in good health. The sample taken for sequencing was blood.

This CDR3 is CASSQAGAHFPGEQFF. The DNA for the CDR3 is TGTGCCAGCAGCCAAGCCGGGGCCCACTTCCCTGGGGAGCAGTTCTTC. V gene TRBV12-3 or TRBV12-4 combines with J gene TRBJ2-1, with D perhaps matching TRBD1 or TRBD2 (5 bases each). V gave up 6 bases and J gave up 10 bases, with 25 bases separating them. The CDR3 extends over 16 amino acids.